Detailed here is one T cell receptor (beta chain). This record belongs to a study of cytomegalovirus exposure and HLA in healthy donors. J gave up 0 bases and V 4 bases, and 7 bases lay outside the gene matches. Germline lookup yields CDR1 SQVTM and CDR2 ANQGSEA. This CDR3 region has 15 residues. Primers included in the PCR were 60 Vbeta and 13 Jbeta primers. Sequenced by immunoSEQ multiplex PCR; TCRdb stores in-frame clones only, minus some. Among roughly 190,000 clones, 87% were seen once, and the ten largest hold less than 1.3%. Sequenced material: PBMCs. The clonotype comes from a boy between 2 and 10 years old in good health and CMV-seronegative. The chain recombines TRBV29-1 with TRBJ1-1; 8 bases are shared with TRBD1. CDR3 in amino acids: CSVAGQGGLNTEAFF. CDR3 DNA: TGCAGCGTTGCAGGACAGGGAGGGTTGAACACTGAAGCTTTCTTT.